This T cell receptor beta chain was documented in a study of blood T cell repertoires in COVID-19. As for the study in general: Samples taken during acute and convalescent COVID-19 were collected in the United States, Italy and Spain. Nucleic acid was either cDNA or gDNA, and it came from T cells, B-cell-depleted T cells, or PBMCs.

V dropped 4 bases and J dropped 4; count of bases not matched to a gene: 9. This CDR3 contains 15 residues. Germline CDR1 is SGHKS and CDR2 is YYEKEE (reference sequence). As originally analysed: Amplifying reference gene primers gave estimates of nucleated cell counts. TCRdb's table, derived via immunoSEQ multiplex PCR, lists solely in-frame clones and lacks some. V, J and clone size reflect that table, while D and trimming were determined from the DNA. This table holds about 240,000 clones, roughly 80% found once. This sequence originates from a woman aged 60-75 years with active or convalescent COVID-19. Input material: peripheral blood. The rearrangement uses TRBV5-5 and TRBJ1-1, with TRBD1 matching over 8 bases. The CDR3 DNA sequence: TGTGCCAGCAGCCTGTGGACAGGGTTGGGCACTGAAGCTTTCTTT. This sequence encodes CASSLWTGLGTEAFF. Filled out from reference TRBV5-5 and TRBJ1-1, the complete variable domain reads DAGVTQSPTHLIKTRGQQVTLRCSPISGHKSVSWYQQVLGQGPQFIFQYYEKEERGRGNFPDRFSARQFPNYSSELNVNALLLGDSALYLCASSLWTGLGTEAFFGQGTRLTVV.